Included here is one T cell receptor (beta chain) sequence, with context. The CDR3 is 13 residues long. With V trimmed by 6 bases and J by 6 bases, 7 bases remained unmatched. CDR1 is SNHLY and CDR2 is FYNNEI in the germline V gene. Original methodology: Estimation of nucleated cell counts relied on the amplification of reference gene primers. Assay used: immunoSEQ multiplex PCR; TCRdb lists only in-frame clones, some missing. Clonal size and the V and J genes are those of that table, whereas D and trimming came from the DNA. The sample carries fewer than 200,000 clones, 84% recorded once. This sample is drawn from a study of blood T cell repertoires in COVID-19. Overall study context: Donors in the United States, Italy and Spain gave samples during acute or convalescent COVID-19. PBMCs, B-cell-depleted T cells, or T cells were the source of the cDNA or gDNA that made up the material.

The sequenced material came from peripheral blood. This sequence originates from a middle-aged man who had recovered from COVID-19. This rearrangement joins TRBV2 to TRBJ1-2, with 7 nucleotides matching TRBD1. This chain's CDR3 is CASRVNRGHGYTF. The CDR3, as DNA: TGTGCCAGCAGAGTAAACAGGGGTCATGGCTACACCTTC.